This TCR beta chain was captured by sequencing in a study of blood T cell repertoires in COVID-19. The CDR3 extends over 20 amino acids. Germline lookup yields CDR1 LNHDA and CDR2 SQIVND (reference sequence). V lost 0 bases, J lost 0 bases, and 10 bases stayed unmatched. Clones were read by immunoSEQ multiplex PCR, and TCRdb kept only the in-frame ones, dropping some. The sample records around 340,000 clones, 80% to 90% being singletons. Source material: PBMCs or T cells enriched from blood (not recorded which). The TCR sequence derives from a woman aged 35 to 49 with acute COVID-19. V usage is TRBV19 and J usage is TRBJ2-1, with 11 bases identical to TRBD2. CDR3 amino acids: CASSIELAGVFSSSYNEQFF. The DNA for the CDR3 is TGTGCCAGTAGTATAGAACTAGCGGGGGTTTTCTCAAGCTCCTACAATGAGCAGTTCTTC.